The 15 T cell receptor beta chains reported below all come from one sample, sequenced in a study of OX40 agonist ivuxolimab in advanced cancers. The table came from immunoSEQ multiplex PCR; TCRdb's copy has only in-frame clones and leaves some out. Counted here are just under 100,000 clones, approximately 95% occurring once; the ten biggest clones make up approximately 0.18%. The specimen was CD4+ or CD8+ T cells sorted from blood, collected in a trial of the OX40 agonist ivuxolimab. These receptors all come from an adult with an advanced solid tumor such as melanoma, head and neck, liver or kidney cancer.

For this clone: The identical CDR3 is also encoded by other nucleotide sequences in the sample. The chain recombines TRBV7-2 with TRBJ1-2; D not resolved. The V gene lost 0 bases and the J gene lost 4 bases, with 6 bases spanning the gap. Germline CDR1 reads SGHTA; CDR2 reads FQGNSA. The CDR3 is 13 amino acids. CDR3 bases: TGTGCCAGCAGCTTAGCGGGGTTCTATGGCTACACCTTC. Its protein product is CASSLAGFYGYTF.

The V and J genes are TRBV7-3 and TRBJ1-2, with 7 bases matching TRBD1. V lost 6 bases to trimming and J lost 6 bases; unmatched junction nucleotides: 22. Germline CDR1 reads SGHTA; CDR2 reads FQGTGA. This CDR3 is built from 18 residues. The CDR3 coding sequence is TGTGCCAGCAGGTCAATGGTCGTTGGACAGGACGCCCTGGATGGCTACACCTTC. This gives the protein CASRSMVVGQDALDGYTF. Looking up the rest from reference TRBV7-3 and TRBJ1-2 gives the full variable domain: GAGVSQTPSNKVTEKGKYVELRCDPISGHTALYWYRQSLGQGPEFLIYFQGTGAADDSGLPNDRFFAVRPEGSVSTLKIQRTERGDSAVYLCASRSMVVGQDALDGYTFGSGTRLTVV.

This clone was detected only once. The gene calls are TRBV5-6 and TRBJ1-2; no definite D call. This CDR3 contains 14 residues. V was shortened by 2 bases and J by 8 bases, with 16 bases between the two germline ends. Germline values: CDR1 SGHDT, CDR2 YYEEEE. The CDR3 region is CASSFPGFARGYTF. DNA for the CDR3: TGTGCCAGCAGCTTCCCTGGGTTTGCGCGGGGCTACACCTTC.

This chain uses TRBV18 with TRBJ2-7, with 10 nucleotides matching TRBD1. After removal of 3 bases from V and 1 base from J, the junction contained 9 bases not matched to a gene. This CDR3 contains 17 residues. In germline, CDR1 is KGHSH, CDR2 LQKENI. The CDR3 loop reads CASSPISPGQGSYEQYF. DNA of the CDR3: TGTGCCAGCTCACCGATATCTCCGGGACAGGGGTCCTACGAGCAGTACTTC.

The rearrangement links TRBV6-1 to TRBJ2-7, with D unresolved. CDR1 and CDR2 from the germline V gene are MNHNS and SASEGT. Trimming removed 5 bases at V and 0 bases at J, with 14 bases between. This CDR3 comprises 15 residues. The CDR3 is CASSSTRTYSYEQYF. As DNA, the CDR3 is TGTGCCAGCAGTTCGACTCGGACCTACTCCTACGAGCAGTACTTC.

With respect to this clone: Relative to the germline gene, one junction end is altered; a read error may explain this. The chain uses TRBV5-4 and TRBJ2-7; no definite D call. This CDR3 has 15 amino acids. The V gene's germline CDR1 is SGHNT and CDR2 YYREEE (reference sequence). CDR3 in amino acids: CASSQEGLSSYEQYF. As DNA, the CDR3 is TGCGCCAGCAGCCAAGAAGGCCTGAGCTCCTACGAGCAGTACTTC.

This chain uses TRBV28 with TRBJ2-1; D is perhaps TRBD1 or TRBD2 (7 bases each). V was shortened by 7 bases and J by 8 bases, with 18 bases between the two germline ends. This CDR3 region has 14 residues. Germline CDR1 is MDHEN and CDR2 is SYDVKM. In DNA form, the CDR3 reads TGTGCCAGCATCCCAGGGGGGGTCCCCCATGAGCAGTTCTTC. Its translation: CASIPGGVPHEQFF.

The chain couples TRBV5-5 to TRBJ1-4, with TRBD1 identical over 9 bases. The CDR3 loop spans 17 amino acids. After removal of 3 bases from V and 0 bases from J, the junction contained 6 bases not matched to a gene. The germline CDR1 and CDR2 sequences are SGHKS and YYEKEE (reference sequence). The CDR3 is CASSSRDRVATNEKLFF. The CDR3 DNA is TGTGCCAGCAGCTCCCGGGACAGGGTTGCAACTAATGAAAAACTGTTTTTT.

This clone came up once. This chain connects TRBV4-3 to TRBJ2-1; 14 bases are shared with TRBD2. The junction had 5 bases not matched to a gene; V was cut back by 3 bases and J by 10 bases. This CDR3 contains 15 residues. Germline CDR1 LGHNA, CDR2 YSLEER. CDR3 sequence reads: CASSHGTSGSGEQFF. CDR3 nucleotide sequence: TGCGCCAGCAGCCACGGGACTAGCGGGAGCGGCGAGCAGTTCTTC.

The chain employs TRBV6-6 and TRBJ1-5; no clear D. Germline V CDR1 and CDR2: MNHNY, SVGAGI (reference sequence). The CDR3 length is 15 residues. The germline V and J ends were trimmed by 1 base and 6 bases, with 13 bases remaining between them. CDR3 region: CASSYWTAERQPQHF. The CDR3 DNA is TGTGCCAGCAGTTACTGGACCGCTGAGCGTCAGCCCCAGCATTTT.

This clone appeared a single time. The V and J genes are TRBV19 and TRBJ2-7; the D gene is possibly TRBD2 (6 bases). This CDR3 is 16 amino acids long. V was cut by 0 bases and J by 3 bases, with 15 bases left in between. CDR1 LNHDA and CDR2 SQIVND come from the germline V gene (reference sequence). CDR3 DNA: TGTGCCAGTAGTATAGATCGGCTAGGAGGGAGCTACGAGCAGTACTTC. Encoded protein: CASSIDRLGGSYEQYF.

This clone was seen once. For the CDR3, the DNA is TGTGCCAGTACCAGGGACAGGGCGTACGATACGCAGTATTTT. This codes for CASTRDRAYDTQYF. The V and J genes are TRBV19 and TRBJ2-3, with 9 nucleotides matching TRBD1. The trim removed 7 bases at V and 6 bases at J, leaving 8 bases unmatched. Germline loops: CDR1 LNHDA, CDR2 SQIVND (reference sequence). The CDR3 has 14 amino acids.

V is TRBV6-6 and J is TRBJ2-7, with D perhaps matching TRBD1 (6 bases). V was cut by 5 bases and J by 3 bases, with 14 bases left in between. The germline gives CDR1 MNHNY, CDR2 SVGAGI (reference sequence). CDR3 length equals 14 residues. CDR3 coding DNA: TGTGCCAGCAGTGTCCAGGGGACCGTCTACGAGCAGTACTTC. Residues: CASSVQGTVYEQYF.

The rearrangement links TRBV6-6 to TRBJ2-5, with D uncertain. The V and J ends lost 7 bases and 5 bases respectively, with 8 bases between them. This CDR3 spans 11 amino acids. Germline assignment: CDR1 MNHNY and CDR2 SVGAGI (reference sequence). CDR3 loop: CASIDRETQYF. CDR3 coding DNA: TGTGCCAGCATTGACCGGGAGACCCAGTACTTC.

V gene TRBV6-5 combines with J gene TRBJ2-7, with 9 bases lining up with TRBD2. CDR1 is MNHEY, CDR2 SVGAGI, per germline. CDR3 length equals 15 residues. V lost 5 bases, J lost 3 bases, and 8 bases stayed unmatched. CDR3 nucleotides: TGTGCCAGCAGTGGACCGGGACTAGCTTTCTACGAGCAGTACTTC. Its translation: CASSGPGLAFYEQYF.